The 27 T cell receptor beta chains below all came from one sample that was sequenced in a study of blood T cell repertoires in COVID-19. TCRdb's table, derived via immunoSEQ multiplex PCR, lists solely in-frame clones and lacks some. The sample has some 76,000 clones; 87% are singletons. Sequencing was carried out using peripheral blood. The source of these receptors is a young woman with acute or convalescent COVID-19.

The chain joins TRBV18 to TRBJ2-6; 7 bases are a match to TRBD2. Trimming took 0 bases from V and 2 from J; bases not matched to a gene: 4. Germline values: CDR1 KGHSH, CDR2 LQKENI. This CDR3 is built from 17 residues. CDR3 in DNA: TGTGCCAGCTCACCACCGATGGGAGGGACTGGGGCCAACGTCCTGACTTTC. Encoded protein: CASSPPMGGTGANVLTF.

In regard to this clone: Other DNA sequences in the same sample also yield this CDR3. V usage is TRBV9 and J usage is TRBJ2-3, with 12 bases lining up with TRBD2. The junction had 7 bases not matched to a gene; V was cut back by 0 bases and J by 2 bases. CDR1 and CDR2 from the germline V gene are SGDLS and YYNGEE. The CDR3 extends over 18 amino acids. CDR3 sequence reads: CASSVGLAGVGPTDTQYF. The DNA for the CDR3 is TGTGCCAGCAGCGTAGGACTAGCGGGAGTGGGGCCCACAGATACGCAGTATTTT.

The chain couples TRBV30 to TRBJ1-2, with D maybe TRBD1 (5 bases). Trimming left V 1 base short and J 8 bases short, with 11 bases between. CDR3 length equals 12 residues. Germline CDR1 reads GTSNPN; CDR2 reads SVGIG (reference sequence). In DNA, the CDR3 is TGTGCCTGGAGTGGGAGACAGAGCGGCTACACCTTC. It encodes CAWSGRQSGYTF. The complete variable domain, with remaining parts taken from reference TRBV30 and TRBJ1-2, reads SQTIHQWPATLVQPVGSPLSLECTVEGTSNPNLYWYRQAAGRGLQLLFYSVGIGQISSEVPQNLSASRPQDRQFILSSKKLLLSDSGFYLCAWSGRQSGYTFGSGTRLTVV.

V usage is TRBV5-4 and J usage is TRBJ1-1; 8 nucleotides align to TRBD1. Trimming cost V 4 bases and J 4 bases; bases outside gene matches: 9. The CDR3 totals 15 residues. Germline CDR1 reads SGHNT; CDR2 reads YYREEE (reference sequence). The CDR3 loop reads CASSVESRGRTEAFF. The CDR3 coding sequence is TGTGCCAGCAGCGTCGAGAGCAGGGGGCGCACTGAAGCTTTCTTT.

The chain couples TRBV3-1 (or the pseudogene TRBV3-2) to TRBJ2-5; the match to TRBD2 covers 11 bases. This CDR3 is 16 amino acids long. V trimming: 4 bases; J trimming: 5 bases; junction bases outside the gene matches: 9. Germline V gene lookup returns CDR1 LGHDT and CDR2 YNNKEL (reference sequence). CDR3 coding DNA: TGTGCCAGCAGCCTAAATAGCGGGGGGGCCACCGAGACCCAGTACTTC. The encoded protein is CASSLNSGGATETQYF.

This chain links TRBV12-5 with TRBJ2-1; 7 bases are a match to TRBD1. Germline V gene data show CDR1 as LGHNT and CDR2 as FRNRAP. Trimming at V came to 0 bases and at J to 1 base, leaving 12 bases not matched to a gene. The CDR3 is made up of 19 amino acids. The CDR3 coding sequence is TGTGCTAGTGGTTTGGTACAGAAGGGGGCGATTCAATCCTACAATGAGCAGTTCTTC. As protein: CASGLVQKGAIQSYNEQFF. Using reference TRBV12-5 and TRBJ2-1 for the parts outside the CDR3, the full variable domain is DARVTQTPRHKVTEMGQEVTMRCQPILGHNTVFWYRQTMMQGLELLAYFRNRAPLDDSGMPKDRFSAEMPDATLATLKIQPSEPRDSAVYFCASGLVQKGAIQSYNEQFFGPGTRLTVL.

The V call is TRBV5-1, the J call TRBJ2-1; tentative D call: TRBD2 (6 bases). Trimming cost V 5 bases and J 0 bases, with 15 bases left between them. The CDR3 length is 16 residues. Germline V gene lookup returns CDR1 SGHRS and CDR2 YFSETQ. The CDR3, as DNA: TGCGCCAGCAGACGCGGGGTCCAGAGCTCCTACAATGAGCAGTTCTTC. Its protein is CASRRGVQSSYNEQFF.

V is TRBV6-5 and J is TRBJ2-1; D perhaps matches TRBD2 (6 bases). V dropped 10 bases and J dropped 0 bases, with 16 bases sitting between them. CDR1 is MNHEY, CDR2 SVGAGI, per germline. The length of the CDR3 is 15 residues. CDR3 DNA: TGTGCCACCGGGGGAGACAGAGTCTCCTACAATGAGCAGTTCTTC. It codes for CATGGDRVSYNEQFF.

In its sample, this clone was seen a few times. The V and J genes are TRBV30 and TRBJ1-3, with a tentative D call TRBD1 (6 bases). The V and J ends lost 2 bases and 4 bases respectively, with 12 bases between them. The CDR3 runs to 14 residues. Per germline, CDR1 GTSNPN and CDR2 SVGIG (reference sequence). CDR3 amino acids: CAWSKARGGNTIYF. CDR3 in DNA: TGTGCCTGGAGTAAAGCTAGGGGGGGAAACACCATATATTTT.

This rearrangement joins TRBV6-5 to TRBJ2-1; 7 bases are shared with TRBD2. The ends lost 3 bases at V and 9 bases at J; junction bases unmatched: 2. Per germline, CDR1 MNHEY and CDR2 SVGAGI. The CDR3 sequence is 12 residues long. The CDR3 reads CASSYRGVEQFF. The CDR3 DNA sequence: TGTGCCAGCAGTTATCGGGGGGTTGAGCAGTTCTTC.

The chain combines TRBV7-2 with TRBJ1-1; 11 bases are shared with TRBD1. With V trimmed by 5 bases and J by 1 base, 6 bases remained unmatched. Looked up from germline, CDR1 is SGHTA and CDR2 is FQGNSA. This CDR3 spans 16 amino acids. The CDR3 sequence is CASSPGTGGPNTEAFF. The CDR3 DNA reads TGTGCCAGCAGCCCCGGGACAGGGGGACCGAACACTGAAGCTTTCTTT. Full variable domain (remainder filled in from reference TRBV7-2 and TRBJ1-1): GAGVSQSPSNKVTEKGKDVELRCDPISGHTALYWYRQSLGQGLEFLIYFQGNSAPDKSGLPSDRFSAERTGGSVSTLTIQRTQQEDSAVYLCASSPGTGGPNTEAFFGQGTRLTVV.

The genes are TRBV4-1 and TRBJ1-1, with TRBD1 matching over 9 bases. Germline-derived CDR1 and CDR2 are MGHRA and YSYEKL. The CDR3 loop spans 15 amino acids. V lost 2 bases and J lost 6; bases outside the gene matches: 7. CDR3 region: CASSQFTGGLAEAFF. For the CDR3, the DNA is TGCGCCAGCAGCCAATTCACAGGGGGCTTGGCTGAAGCTTTCTTT.

The chain links TRBV18 to TRBJ2-7, with a weak D call TRBD1 (6 bases). The length of the CDR3 is 15 residues. CDR1 KGHSH and CDR2 LQKENI come from the germline V gene. V shed 3 bases and J shed 2 bases, with 14 bases lying between them. CDR3 protein: CASSPLTGSPYEQYF. Written as DNA, the CDR3 is TGTGCCAGCTCACCCTTAACAGGGAGTCCCTACGAGCAGTACTTC.

This rearrangement joins TRBV2 to TRBJ1-2, with unresolved D. V dropped 6 bases and J dropped 5 bases, with 25 bases sitting between them. This CDR3 region has 17 residues. Germline V gives CDR1 SNHLY, CDR2 FYNNEI. CDR3 in DNA: TGTGCCAGCAGAAGTGAAAGCGCGGCGCCGGTAAGGTATGGCTACACCTTC. Protein product: CASRSESAAPVRYGYTF.

This rearrangement joins TRBV27 to TRBJ2-1; D is perhaps TRBD1 (6 bases). V was pared by 5 bases and J by 9 bases, with 14 bases between. CDR3 length: 13 amino acids. Per the germline V gene, CDR1 is MNHEY and CDR2 is SMNVEV (reference sequence). The CDR3 nucleotides read TGTGCCAGCAGTCCTGCCTTAGGGGGTGAGCAGTTCTTC. Translation gives CASSPALGGEQFF.

The chain uses TRBV6-5 and TRBJ1-2; TRBD1 matches at 10 bases. Germline V gene sequence: CDR1 MNHEY, CDR2 SVGAGI. V dropped 7 bases and J dropped 5; count of bases not matched to a gene: 4. The CDR3 covers 13 residues. CDR3 DNA sequence: TGTGCCAGCAACCGGGACAGGGGATATGGCTACACCTTC. Translation: CASNRDRGYGYTF.

The rearrangement uses TRBV6-2 or TRBV6-3 and TRBJ2-3; TRBD1 aligns across 8 bases. Germline loops: CDR1 MNHEY, CDR2 SVGEGT. This CDR3 has 16 residues. J was trimmed by 6 bases and V by 0 bases; bases with no gene match: 8. The CDR3 sequence: CASSYSGTGGTDTQYF. The CDR3 DNA is TGTGCCAGCAGTTACTCTGGTACAGGGGGTACGGATACGCAGTATTTT.

The chain combines TRBV20-1 with TRBJ2-5, with 10 nucleotides matching TRBD2. Trimming took 4 bases from V and 4 from J; bases not matched to a gene: 15. This CDR3 region has 17 residues. Germline CDR1 is DFQATT and CDR2 is SNEGSKA (reference sequence). CDR3 amino acids: CSAIEGLAGETAETQYF. CDR3 nucleotide sequence: TGCAGTGCTATTGAGGGGCTAGCGGGGGAAACTGCAGAGACCCAGTACTTC.

The V gene is TRBV2, the J gene TRBJ2-1; 7 bases are shared with TRBD1. This CDR3 is 12 amino acids long. With 8 bases clipped from V and 6 bases from J, the junction kept 4 bases outside the gene matches. Per germline, CDR1 SNHLY and CDR2 FYNNEI. The DNA for the CDR3 is TGTGCCAGCGGGGACAGCGTCAATGAGCAGTTCTTC. Its translation is CASGDSVNEQFF.

J is TRBJ2-7 and V is TRBV24-1; D might be TRBD1 (6 bases). CDR3 length: 12 residues. Germline lookup yields CDR1 KGHDR and CDR2 SFDVKD. V was shortened by 10 bases and J by 3 bases, with 12 bases between the two germline ends. This CDR3 reads CATTGHFYEQYF. CDR3 nucleotides: TGTGCCACTACGGGACACTTCTACGAGCAGTACTTC.

The chain uses TRBV3-1 (or the pseudogene TRBV3-2) and TRBJ2-2; 9 nucleotides agree with TRBD1. The CDR3 consists of 15 residues. The V gene end was trimmed by 5 bases and the J gene end by 5 bases; junction bases not matched to a gene: 6. Per germline, CDR1 LGHDT and CDR2 YNNKEL (reference sequence). The CDR3 nucleotides are TGTGCCAGCAGCTGGAGGACAGGGGAGACCGGGGAGCTGTTTTTT. It specifies CASSWRTGETGELFF.

The chain is built from TRBV5-8 and TRBJ2-3; D unresolved. The V gene lost 4 bases and the J gene lost 2 bases, with 14 bases spanning the gap. The CDR3 loop spans 15 amino acids. CDR1 is SGHTS, CDR2 YDEGEE, per germline. The CDR3 is CASSGLRSSTDTQYF. For the CDR3, the DNA is TGTGCCAGCAGCGGGTTGAGGAGTTCCACAGATACGCAGTATTTT.

The chain uses TRBV9 and TRBJ2-7; 8 nucleotides line up with TRBD2. The germline V gene encodes CDR1 SGDLS and CDR2 YYNGEE. The CDR3 sequence is 17 residues long. V shed 3 bases and J 1 base; nucleotides not matched to a gene: 12. This CDR3 reads CASSGIRPGLVSYEQYF. The CDR3, as DNA: TGTGCCAGCAGCGGTATTAGACCGGGACTAGTATCCTACGAGCAGTACTTC.

The chain uses TRBV6-1 and TRBJ1-5, with a weak D call TRBD1 (6 bases). V dropped 4 bases and J dropped 4 bases, with 17 bases sitting between them. Per germline, CDR1 MNHNS and CDR2 SASEGT. The CDR3 runs to 16 residues. CDR3 bases: TGTGCCAGCAGTGCATGGGAGGGGGGGGTAAATCAGCCCCAGCATTTT. It translates to CASSAWEGGVNQPQHF.

The chain employs TRBV30 and TRBJ1-2, with 9 bases aligning to TRBD1. The junction had 6 bases not matched to a gene; V was cut back by 2 bases and J by 8 bases. CDR1 is GTSNPN, CDR2 SVGIG, per germline (reference sequence). The CDR3 runs to 13 residues. DNA of the CDR3: TGTGCCTGGAGTACAGGGACAGGGTGGGGCTACACCTTC. It specifies CAWSTGTGWGYTF.

The CDR3 DNA sequence: TGCGCCAGCAGCTTGAGGGCTAGCGGGCAGAGGATATCCTACAATGAGCAGTTCTTC. Translation gives CASSLRASGQRISYNEQFF. The V and J genes are TRBV5-1 and TRBJ2-1; 8 bases match TRBD2. The length of the CDR3 is 19 residues. Trimming at V came to 1 base and at J to 1 base, leaving 13 bases not matched to a gene. Germline-derived CDR1 and CDR2 are SGHRS and YFSETQ.

CDR3 coding DNA: TGTGCCAGCAGCTTAGCTCGGGACAGCCACCCAGATACGCAGTATTTT. Translating gives CASSLARDSHPDTQYF. V usage is TRBV7-9 and J usage is TRBJ2-3; TRBD1 aligns across 7 bases. Germline V gene sequence: CDR1 SEHNR, CDR2 FQNEAQ (reference sequence). V lost 0 bases to trimming and J lost 4 bases; unmatched junction nucleotides: 7. The CDR3 contains 16 residues.